The sequence of this T cell receptor (beta chain) was determined in a study of T cell changes during pregnancy in multiple sclerosis. V was clipped by 5 bases and J by 2 bases; unmatched bases: 5. The germline CDR1 and CDR2 sequences are SNHLY and FYNNEI. The CDR3 runs to 16 residues. Assay used: immunoSEQ multiplex PCR; TCRdb lists only in-frame clones, some missing. The data contain over 70,000 clones, around 90% of them singletons. The origin of this receptor is a female donor in good health, enrolled as a control in a pregnancy study. The rearrangement links TRBV2 to TRBJ2-6; 8 nucleotides match TRBD1. The material sequenced was peripheral blood, taken in the first trimester of pregnancy. CDR3: CASSRARGPGANVLTF. DNA for the CDR3: TGTGCCAGCAGTCGAGCCAGGGGGCCTGGGGCCAACGTCCTGACTTTC.